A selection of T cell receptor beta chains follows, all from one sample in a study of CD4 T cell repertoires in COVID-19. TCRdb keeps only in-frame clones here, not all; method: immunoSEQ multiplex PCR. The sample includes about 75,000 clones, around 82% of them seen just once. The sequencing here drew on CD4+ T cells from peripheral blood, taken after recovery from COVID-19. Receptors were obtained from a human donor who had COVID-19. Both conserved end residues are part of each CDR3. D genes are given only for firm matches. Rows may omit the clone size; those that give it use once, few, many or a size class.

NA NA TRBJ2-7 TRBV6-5 TGTGCCAGCAGTTACCCTAACAAGGCCGAGCAGTACTTC CASSYPNKAEQYF
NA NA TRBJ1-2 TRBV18 TGTGCCAGCTCACCGACGATCGGGCAGGGGAGCTATGGCTACACCTTC CASSPTIGQGSYGYTF
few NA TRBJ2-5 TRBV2 TGTGCCAGCAGTGATATGGGACGCGGACTGGAGACCCAGTACTTC CASSDMGRGLETQYF
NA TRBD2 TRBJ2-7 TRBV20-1 TGCAGTGCTAGTGGTGGCGGGGGGGGTGAGCAGTACTTC CSASGGGGGEQYF
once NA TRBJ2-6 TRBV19 TGTGCCAGTAGTATTGCAGTTCAGTCTGGGGCCAACGTCCTGACTTTC CASSIAVQSGANVLTF
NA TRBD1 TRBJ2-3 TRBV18 TGTGCCAGCTCACCCGGGACAGACTACACAGATACGCAGTATTTT CASSPGTDYTDTQYF
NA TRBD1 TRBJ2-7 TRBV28 TGTGCCAGCAGGCAACCGGGACAGGGCTACGAGCAGTACTTC CASRQPGQGYEQYF
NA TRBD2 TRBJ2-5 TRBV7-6 TGTGCCAGCAGCTTTCTAAGCGGGAAGCAGGAGACCCAGTACTTC CASSFLSGKQETQYF
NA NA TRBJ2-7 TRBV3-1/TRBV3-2 TGTGCCAGCAGCCAAGTCTTGCACGAGCAGTACTTC CASSQVLHEQYF
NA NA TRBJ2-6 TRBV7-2 TGTGCCAGCAGCTTTGGAGGGGGAAGCTCTGGGGCCAACGTCCTGACTTTC CASSFGGGSSGANVLTF
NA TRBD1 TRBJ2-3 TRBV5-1 TGCGCCAGCAGCGACCGGGACAGGGGTAACACAGATACGCAGTATTTT CASSDRDRGNTDTQYF
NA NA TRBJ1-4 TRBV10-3 TGTGCCATCAGTGATAGGGCAGGGAATGAAAAACTGTTTTTT CAISDRAGNEKLFF
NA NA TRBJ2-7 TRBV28 TGTGCCAGCAGTCCTAGCCCAGGGGCCCAAACCTACGAGCAGTACTTC CASSPSPGAQTYEQYF
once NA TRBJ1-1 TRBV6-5 TGTGCCAGCGGAACCTCGGTATCAGCTTTCTTT CASGTSVSAFF
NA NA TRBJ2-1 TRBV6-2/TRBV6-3 TGTGCCAGCAGCCCCAAGACCAACTGGAACAATGAGCAGTTCTTC CASSPKTNWNNEQFF
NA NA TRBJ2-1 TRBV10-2 TGCGCCAGCATTGGACAGATCTCCTACAATGAGCAGTTCTTC CASIGQISYNEQFF
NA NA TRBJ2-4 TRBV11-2 TGTGCCAGCAGCAGGTGGGACGGGCCAGCCAAAAACATTCAGTACTTC CASSRWDGPAKNIQYF
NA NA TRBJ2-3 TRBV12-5 TGTGCTAGTGCTACCGGGGCCACGCAGTATTTT CASATGATQYF
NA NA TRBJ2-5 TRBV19 TGTGCCAGTAGCACCAGGGTCAGGGAGACCCAGTACTTC CASSTRVRETQYF
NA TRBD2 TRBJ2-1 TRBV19 TGTGCCAGTAGTACCCCCACGCGCGGGGGGAATGAGCAGTTCTTC CASSTPTRGGNEQFF